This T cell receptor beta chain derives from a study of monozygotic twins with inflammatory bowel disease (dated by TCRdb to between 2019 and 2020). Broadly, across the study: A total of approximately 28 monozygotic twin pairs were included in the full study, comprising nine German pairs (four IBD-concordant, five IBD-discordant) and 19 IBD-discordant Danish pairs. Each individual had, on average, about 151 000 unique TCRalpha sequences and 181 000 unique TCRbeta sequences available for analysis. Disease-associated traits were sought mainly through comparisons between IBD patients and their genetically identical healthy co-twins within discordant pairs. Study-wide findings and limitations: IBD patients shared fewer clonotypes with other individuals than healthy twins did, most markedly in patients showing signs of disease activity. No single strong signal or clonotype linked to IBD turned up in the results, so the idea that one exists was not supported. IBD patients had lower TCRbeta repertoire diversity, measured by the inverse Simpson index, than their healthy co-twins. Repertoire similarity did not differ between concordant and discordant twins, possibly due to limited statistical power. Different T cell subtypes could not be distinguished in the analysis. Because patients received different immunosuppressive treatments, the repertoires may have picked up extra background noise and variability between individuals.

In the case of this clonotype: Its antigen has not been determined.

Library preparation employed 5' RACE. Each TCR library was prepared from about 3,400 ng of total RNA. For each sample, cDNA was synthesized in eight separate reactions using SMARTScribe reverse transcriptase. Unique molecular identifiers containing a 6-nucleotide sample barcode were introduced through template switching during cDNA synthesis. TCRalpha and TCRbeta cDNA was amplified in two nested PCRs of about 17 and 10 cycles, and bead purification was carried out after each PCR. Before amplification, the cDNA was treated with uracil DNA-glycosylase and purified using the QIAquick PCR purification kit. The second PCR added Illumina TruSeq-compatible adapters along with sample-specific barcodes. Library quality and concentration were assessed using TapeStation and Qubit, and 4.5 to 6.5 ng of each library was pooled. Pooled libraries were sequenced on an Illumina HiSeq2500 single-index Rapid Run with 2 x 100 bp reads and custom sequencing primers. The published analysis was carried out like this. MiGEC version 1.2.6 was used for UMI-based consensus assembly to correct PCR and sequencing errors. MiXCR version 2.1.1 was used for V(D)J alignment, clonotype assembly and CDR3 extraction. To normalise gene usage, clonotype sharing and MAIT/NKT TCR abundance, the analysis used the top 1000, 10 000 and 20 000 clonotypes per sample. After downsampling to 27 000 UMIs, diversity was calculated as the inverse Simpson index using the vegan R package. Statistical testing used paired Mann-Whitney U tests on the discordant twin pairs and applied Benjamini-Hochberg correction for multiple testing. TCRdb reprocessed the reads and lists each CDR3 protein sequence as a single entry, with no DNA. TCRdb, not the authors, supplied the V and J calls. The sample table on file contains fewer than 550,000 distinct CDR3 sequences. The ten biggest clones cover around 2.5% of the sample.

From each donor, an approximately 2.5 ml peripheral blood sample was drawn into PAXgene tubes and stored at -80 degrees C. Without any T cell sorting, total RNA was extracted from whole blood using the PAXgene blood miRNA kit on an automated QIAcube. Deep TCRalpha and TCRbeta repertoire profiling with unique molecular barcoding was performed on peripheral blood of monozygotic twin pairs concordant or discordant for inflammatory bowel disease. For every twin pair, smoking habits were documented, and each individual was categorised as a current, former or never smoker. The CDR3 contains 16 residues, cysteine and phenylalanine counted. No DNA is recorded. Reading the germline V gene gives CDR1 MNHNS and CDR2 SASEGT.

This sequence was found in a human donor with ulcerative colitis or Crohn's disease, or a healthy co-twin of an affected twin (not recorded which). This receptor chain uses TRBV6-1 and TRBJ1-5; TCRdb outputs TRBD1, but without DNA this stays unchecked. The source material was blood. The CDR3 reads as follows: CASRADRENSNQPQHF.